A selection of T cell receptor beta chains follows, all from one sample in a study of shared T cell receptors in the human thymus. Method: immunoSEQ multiplex PCR; TCRdb's copy keeps in-frame clones and lacks some. The sample holds 650,000 to 950,000 clones; approximately 83% are singletons and the top ten take under 0.012%. The sample was also linked to a second study, of human thymus T cells.

The sequencing sample was made of thymocytes. The receptors stem from a girl in the first two years of life with a congenital heart defect. CDR3s include the opening cysteine and the closing phenylalanine or tryptophan. The D gene is left open where the match is weak. Not all rows give a size; the values are once, few, many and, for expanded clones, a class.

V,size,D,J,CDR3,DNA
TRBV14,NA,NA,TRBJ2-7,CASSQPGSGEQYF,TGTGCCAGCAGCCAACCAGGGTCTGGCGAGCAGTACTTC
TRBV2,NA,TRBD2,TRBJ2-7,CASSGSSGDHLHEQYF,TGTGCCAGCAGTGGGTCTAGCGGGGACCACTTACACGAGCAGTACTTC
TRBV5-1,NA,NA,TRBJ2-1,CASSLAMRGPYNEQFF,TGCGCCAGCAGCTTGGCCATGCGGGGGCCCTACAATGAGCAGTTCTTC
TRBV9,NA,TRBD2,TRBJ2-3,CASGPGLAGGPSTDTQYF,TGTGCCAGCGGCCCCGGACTAGCGGGGGGGCCAAGCACAGATACGCAGTATTTT
TRBV6-5,NA,NA,TRBJ2-7,CASSQYAGTPYEQYF,TGTGCCAGCAGCCAATACGCCGGGACACCGTACGAGCAGTACTTC
TRBV4-1,NA,NA,TRBJ1-5,CASSQDCVRGPDQPQHF,TGCGCCAGCAGCCAAGATTGTGTGCGGGGACCCGATCAGCCCCAGCATTTT
TRBV9,NA,TRBD1,TRBJ2-1,CASSVGTGAFGEQFF,TGTGCCAGCAGCGTAGGGACAGGGGCATTCGGGGAGCAGTTCTTC
TRBV5-6,once,NA,TRBJ1-1,CASSSLLNTEAFF,TGTGCCAGCAGCTCGTTATTGAACACTGAAGCTTTCTTT
TRBV10-3,NA,TRBD1,TRBJ1-3,CAISDLGQTSGNTIYF,TGTGCCATCAGTGATTTGGGACAGACCTCTGGAAACACCATATATTTT
TRBV4-3,NA,TRBD2,TRBJ2-1,CASSQDSGEYNEQFF,TGCGCCAGCAGCCAGGATAGCGGGGAATACAATGAGCAGTTCTTC
TRBV5-5,NA,NA,TRBJ1-2,CASSLKRGYGYTF,TGTGCCAGCAGCTTAAAGAGGGGGTATGGCTACACCTTC
TRBV10-3,NA,NA,TRBJ2-2,CAISDGSGTNTGELFF,TGTGCCATCAGTGATGGGTCGGGGACAAACACCGGGGAGCTGTTTTTT
TRBV2,once,TRBD1,TRBJ2-1,CATLQGARGFEQFF,TGTGCCACCCTACAGGGGGCGCGGGGATTTGAGCAGTTCTTC
TRBV28,NA,TRBD1,TRBJ1-1,CASSLLWDRWAAKVNAEAFF,TGTGCCAGCAGTTTATTGTGGGACAGGTGGGCAGCAAAAGTGAACGCTGAAGCTTTCTTT
TRBV6-5,NA,TRBD1,TRBJ1-5,CASSYGTGGNQPQHF,TGTGCCAGCAGTTACGGGACAGGGGGTAATCAGCCCCAGCATTTT
TRBV6-5,NA,NA,TRBJ1-2,CASSYSTEWEYYGYTF,TGTGCCAGCAGTTACTCGACGGAGTGGGAGTACTATGGCTACACCTTC
TRBV7-6,NA,TRBD2,TRBJ2-7,CASSLDTKLAGGVPPTYEQYF,TGTGCCAGCAGCTTAGACACCAAACTAGCGGGGGGTGTCCCTCCCACCTACGAGCAGTACTTC
TRBV6-6,NA,TRBD1,TRBJ1-4,CASSTTGAGEKLFF,TGTGCCAGCAGTACGACAGGGGCGGGTGAAAAACTGTTTTTT
TRBV4-2,once,TRBD1,TRBJ1-6,CASSLMKGQGNTSPYNSPLHF,TGTGCCAGCAGCCTCATGAAAGGACAGGGAAACACCAGTCCTTATAATTCACCCCTCCACTTT
TRBV6-5,NA,NA,TRBJ2-7,CASSEYATCGEQYF,TGTGCCAGCAGTGAGTACGCCACGTGTGGTGAGCAGTACTTC
TRBV6-5,NA,TRBD1,TRBJ1-1,CASSARDRGAFF,TGTGCCAGCAGTGCCCGAGACAGGGGAGCTTTCTTT
TRBV7-9,NA,NA,TRBJ1-2,CASSLGGLGMSDGYTF,TGTGCCAGCAGCTTAGGAGGGTTAGGGATGTCGGATGGCTACACCTTC
TRBV9,NA,TRBD1,TRBJ1-1,CASTPIGWLDRVRGTEAFF,TGTGCCAGCACCCCGATCGGGTGGTTGGACAGGGTGAGGGGAACTGAAGCTTTCTTT
TRBV21-1,NA,NA,TRBJ1-5,CASSKWGGRMEGGNQPQHF,TGTGCCAGCAGCAAATGGGGGGGACGGATGGAGGGGGGCAATCAGCCCCAGCATTTT
TRBV10-3,NA,NA,TRBJ1-3,CAISRRWTVSGNTIYF,TGTGCCATCAGCCGTAGGTGGACAGTCTCTGGAAACACCATATATTTT
TRBV10-3,NA,TRBD1,TRBJ1-1,CAISEKGARTEAFF,TGTGCCATCAGTGAGAAGGGGGCGAGGACTGAAGCTTTCTTT
TRBV29-1,NA,TRBD1,TRBJ2-1,CSVEWGQGVCLSYNEQFF,TGCAGCGTTGAGTGGGGGCAGGGGGTTTGCCTCTCCTACAATGAGCAGTTCTTC
TRBV5-4,NA,NA,TRBJ1-5,CASSLQALDQPQHF,TGTGCCAGCAGCTTACAAGCCCTAGATCAGCCCCAGCATTTT
TRBV18,NA,TRBD1,TRBJ1-5,CASSQDRGVTQPQHF,TGTGCCAGCTCTCAGGACAGGGGAGTCACCCAGCCCCAGCATTTT
TRBV6-1,NA,TRBD1,TRBJ1-2,CASSVGQETINRNYGYTF,TGTGCCAGCAGTGTGGGACAGGAGACAATAAACCGAAACTATGGCTACACCTTC
TRBV4-3,once,TRBD1,TRBJ1-4,CASSQVRSPRTGVGSTNEKLFF,TGCGCCAGCAGCCAAGTCAGAAGCCCGCGGACAGGGGTAGGATCCACTAATGAAAAACTGTTTTTT
TRBV6-5,NA,NA,TRBJ1-1,CASLPVGSTEAFF,TGTGCCAGCTTACCGGTTGGGAGCACTGAAGCTTTCTTT
TRBV2,NA,TRBD1,TRBJ2-2,CASRVRTGGSGELFF,TGTGCCAGCAGGGTCAGGACAGGGGGCAGCGGGGAGTTGTTTTTT